This T cell receptor beta chain was captured in a study of T cells after yellow fever vaccination. Study results and caveats: Though weaker, the secondary response peaked faster, on day 5 versus 15.

On this clonotype: Its specificity is unknown.

Germline values: CDR1 MGHRA, CDR2 YSYEKL. There are 15 residues in the CDR3. V lost 1 base and J 7 bases, leaving 11 bases between the germline ends. TCRdb ran MiXCR on the 5' RACE reads and lists one entry per CDR3 protein. The sample consists of some 350,000 distinct CDR3 sequences, about 4% of them appearing once. The V and J genes are TRBV4-1 and TRBJ1-6; a possible D gene is TRBD1 (5 bases). This material consisted of PBMCs, taken 5 days after the yellow fever booster vaccination. The sequence derives from a man aged 18 to 30 who received the YFV17D yellow fever vaccine. The CDR3, as DNA: TGCGCCAGCAGCCAAGGTGCCAGGGTAAATTCACCCCTCCACTTT. Protein product: CASSQGARVNSPLHF.